The T cell receptor (beta chain) under discussion was sequenced for a study of blood T cell repertoires in COVID-19. TCRdb's copy holds only in-frame clones and misses some; the assay was immunoSEQ multiplex PCR. The sample lists 200,000 to 300,000 clones; 85% to 90% were seen once. Trimming at V came to 6 bases and at J to 6 bases, leaving 10 bases not matched to a gene. The CDR3 runs 15 residues. Germline V gene data show CDR1 as WSHSY and CDR2 as SAAADI. The source is a man aged 40-49 years who had recovered from COVID-19. The gene calls are TRBV10-2 and TRBJ2-7, with 11 positions matching TRBD1. The sequencing sample was made of PBMCs or T cells enriched from blood (not recorded which). Here the CDR3 reads CASSRTGGFIAEQYF. Written as DNA, the CDR3 is TGCGCCAGCAGCCGGACAGGGGGCTTTATAGCCGAGCAGTACTTC.